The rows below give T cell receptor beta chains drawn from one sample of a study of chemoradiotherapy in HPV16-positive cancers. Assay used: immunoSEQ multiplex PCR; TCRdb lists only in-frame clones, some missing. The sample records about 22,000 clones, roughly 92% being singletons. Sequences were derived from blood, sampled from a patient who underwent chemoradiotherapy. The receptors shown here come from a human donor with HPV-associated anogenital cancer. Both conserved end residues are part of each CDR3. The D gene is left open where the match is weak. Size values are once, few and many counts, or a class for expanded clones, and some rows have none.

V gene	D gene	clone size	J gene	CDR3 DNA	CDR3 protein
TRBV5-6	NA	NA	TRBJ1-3	TGTGCCAGCGCAAATGGAGGGGCTGGAAACACCATATATTTT	CASANGGAGNTIYF
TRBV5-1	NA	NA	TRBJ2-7	TGCGCCAGCAGCTTGCCTCGGGCCGACTTGGGGACCTCCTACGAGCAGTACTTC	CASSLPRADLGTSYEQYF
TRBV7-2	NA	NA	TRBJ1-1	TGTGCCAGCAGCTTAGCGGCAGGGATCACTGAAGCTTTCTTT	CASSLAAGITEAFF
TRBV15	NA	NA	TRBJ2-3	TGTGCCACCAGCAGAGAACGGGGGATCAAAGATACGCAGTATTTT	CATSRERGIKDTQYF
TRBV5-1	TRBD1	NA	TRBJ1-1	TGCGCCAGCAGCCCAAGACAGGGCCCAGGTGAAGCTTTCTTT	CASSPRQGPGEAFF
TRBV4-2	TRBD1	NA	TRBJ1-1	TGTGCCAGCAGCCTACAGGGGTCGAACACTGAAGCTTTCTTT	CASSLQGSNTEAFF
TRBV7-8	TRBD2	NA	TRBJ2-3	TGTGCCAGCAATACGGGACTAAACGGTTACACAGATACGCAGTATTTT	CASNTGLNGYTDTQYF
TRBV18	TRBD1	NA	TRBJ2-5	TGTGCCAGCTCACCACGGCGACAGGGGTATCAAGAGACCCAGTACTTC	CASSPRRQGYQETQYF
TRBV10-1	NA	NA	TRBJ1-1	TGCGCCAGCAGTGTGCATAGGGCGGGCACTGAAGCTTTCTTT	CASSVHRAGTEAFF
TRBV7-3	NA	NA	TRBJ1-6	TGTGCCAGCAGCTTACGGGGGAACCTATATAATTCACCCCTCCACTTT	CASSLRGNLYNSPLHF
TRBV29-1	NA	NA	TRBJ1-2	TGCAGCGTTGGACAGCCTAACTATGGCTACACCTTC	CSVGQPNYGYTF
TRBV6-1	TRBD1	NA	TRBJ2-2	TGTGCCAGCTGTTCAACAGGGGACACCGGGGAGCTGTTTTTT	CASCSTGDTGELFF
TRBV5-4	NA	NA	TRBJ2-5	TGTGCCAGCAGCCCCACCCAGCAGGAGACCCAGTACTTC	CASSPTQQETQYF
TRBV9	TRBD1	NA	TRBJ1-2	TGTGCCAGCAGCGCTATGTTGACAGGGACCTATGGCTACACCTTC	CASSAMLTGTYGYTF
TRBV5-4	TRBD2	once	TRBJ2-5	TGTGCCAGCAGCTTGGAGAGGCGGGGGCAAGAGACCCAGTACTTC	CASSLERRGQETQYF
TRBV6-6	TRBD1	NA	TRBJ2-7	TGTGCCAGCAGTCCGACGGGACAGGGGAGCGAGCAGTACTTC	CASSPTGQGSEQYF
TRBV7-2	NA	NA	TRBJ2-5	TGTGCCAGCAGCCCCGACTTACAAGAGACCCAGTACTTC	CASSPDLQETQYF
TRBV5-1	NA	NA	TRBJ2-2	TGCGCCAGCAGCTTGCAATTCCCCGGGGAGCTGTTTTTT	CASSLQFPGELFF
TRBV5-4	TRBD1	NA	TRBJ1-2	TGTGCCACTACCTCTTACAGGGGATATGGCTACACCTTC	CATTSYRGYGYTF
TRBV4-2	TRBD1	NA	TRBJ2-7	TGTGCCAGCAGCCAAGGACAGGGCGGGTCCTACGAGCAGTACTTC	CASSQGQGGSYEQYF
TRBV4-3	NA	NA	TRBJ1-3	TGCGCCAGCAGCCAAGATCACGGAAGAAACACCATATATTTT	CASSQDHGRNTIYF
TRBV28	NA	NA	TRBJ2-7	TGTGCCAGCAACCCGACCCCCGGAAGGGTCGAGCAGTACTTC	CASNPTPGRVEQYF
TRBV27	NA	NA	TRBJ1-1	TGTGCCAGTGGGGGGGGAATCACTGAAGCTTTCTTT	CASGGGITEAFF
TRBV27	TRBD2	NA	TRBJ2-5	TGTGCCAGCAGTTTTTCTTCCGGGACTAGGTGGGAGACCCAGTACTTC	CASSFSSGTRWETQYF
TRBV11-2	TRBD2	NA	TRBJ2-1	TGTGCCAGCAGCTTAGCTCTAGCGGGGAGGAATGAGCAGTTCTTC	CASSLALAGRNEQFF
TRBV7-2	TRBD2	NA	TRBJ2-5	TGTGCCAGCAGCCCCCCGGGAGGGAGGGGAGAGACCCAGTACTTC	CASSPPGGRGETQYF
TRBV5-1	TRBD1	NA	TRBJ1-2	TGCGCCAGCAGCTTGGTACAGGGGGCAGAAGGCTACACCTTC	CASSLVQGAEGYTF
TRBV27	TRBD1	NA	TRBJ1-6	TGTGCCAGCGGGGCGGGACAGGGCCGAAATGGATCACCCCTCCACTTT	CASGAGQGRNGSPLHF
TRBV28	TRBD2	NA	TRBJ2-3	TGTGCCAGCAGCCCCCCGCCAGGGAGGGTCGACACAGATACGCAGTATTTT	CASSPPPGRVDTDTQYF
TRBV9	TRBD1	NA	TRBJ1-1	TGTGCCAGCAGCGTAGTGGGGGGACAGATAAACACTGAAGCTTTCTTT	CASSVVGGQINTEAFF
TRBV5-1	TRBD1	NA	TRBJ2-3	TGCGCCAGCAGCTTACAGGGGGCAGGAGATACGCAGTATTTT	CASSLQGAGDTQYF
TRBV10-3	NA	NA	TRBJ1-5	TGTGCCATCAGTGAGTCTGTTCTTAATCAGCCCCAGCATTTT	CAISESVLNQPQHF
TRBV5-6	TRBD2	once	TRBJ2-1	TGTGCCAGTTTAGGGACTAGAGACAATGAGCAGTTCTTC	CASLGTRDNEQFF
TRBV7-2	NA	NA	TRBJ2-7	TGTGCCAGCAGCTTAGGTGGGGGATCGAACGAGCAGTACTTC	CASSLGGGSNEQYF
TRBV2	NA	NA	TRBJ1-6	TGTGCCAGCAGTGATAGGCAGGGATATTCACCCCTCCACTTT	CASSDRQGYSPLHF
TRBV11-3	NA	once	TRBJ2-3	TGTGCCAGCAGCTTCCCCGGATCCACAGATACGCAGTATTTT	CASSFPGSTDTQYF
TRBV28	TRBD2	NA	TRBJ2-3	TGTGCCAGCAGTTGGGGACTAGCGGGAGTGGGAGATACGCAGTATTTT	CASSWGLAGVGDTQYF
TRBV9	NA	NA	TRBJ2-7	TGTGCCAGCAGCCCCCACCCTCCCCGTGGCAGGGGTTACGAGCAGTACTTC	CASSPHPPRGRGYEQYF
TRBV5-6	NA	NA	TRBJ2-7	TGTGCCAGCAGCTTGGATCCCCACGAGCAGTACTTC	CASSLDPHEQYF
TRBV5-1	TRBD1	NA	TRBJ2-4	TGCGCCAGCAGCCCGCCCCCGGGACAGGGTGCGGTTCAGTACTTC	CASSPPPGQGAVQYF
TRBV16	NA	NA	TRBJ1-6	TGTGCCAGCAGCCCAAATGAGCGGGCACCCCTCCACTTT	CASSPNERAPLHF
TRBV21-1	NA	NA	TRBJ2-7	TGTGCCAGCAGCAAAGCGTCGGGACAGGCGGGATGCGAGCAGTACTTC	CASSKASGQAGCEQYF
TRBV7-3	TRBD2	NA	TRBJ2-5	TGTGCCAGCAGCCTGAGCGGGAGGGCCTATCAAGAGACCCAGTACTTC	CASSLSGRAYQETQYF
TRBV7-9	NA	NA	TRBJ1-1	TGTGCCAGCAGCGACGCCAACCAGAACACTGAAGCTTTCTTT	CASSDANQNTEAFF
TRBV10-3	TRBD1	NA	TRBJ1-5	TGTGCCATCAGTGACCGTACAGGGGCCAGGGGTCGCAATCAGCCCCAGCATTTT	CAISDRTGARGRNQPQHF
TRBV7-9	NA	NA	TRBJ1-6	TGTGCCAGCAGCTCCGGGGTGAGGGGTGTCGATGGTTCACCCCTCCACTTT	CASSSGVRGVDGSPLHF
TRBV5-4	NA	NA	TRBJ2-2	TGTGCCAGCAGCTATCAGAAGAACACCGGGGAGCTGTTTTTT	CASSYQKNTGELFF
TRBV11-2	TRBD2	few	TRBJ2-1	TGTGCCAGCAGCCAACTAGCGGGAGTCATCGGTGAGCAGTTCTTC	CASSQLAGVIGEQFF
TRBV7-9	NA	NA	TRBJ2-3	TGTGCCAGCAGCTTAGGACTAGTTGCCGATACGCAGTATTTT	CASSLGLVADTQYF
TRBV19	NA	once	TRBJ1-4	TGTGCCAGTAACATTGGGTGGGATACCCGAGGAAAACTGTTTTTT	CASNIGWDTRGKLFF
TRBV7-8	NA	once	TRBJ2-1	TGTGCCAGCAACAGTATTACAGGGAGCGATGAGCAGTTCTTC	CASNSITGSDEQFF
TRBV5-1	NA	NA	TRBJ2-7	TGCGCCAGCAGCAAAAACTCCGAGGGCTCGGACGAGCAGTACTTC	CASSKNSEGSDEQYF
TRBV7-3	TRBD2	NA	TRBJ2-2	TGTGCCAGCAGCTTTAGCGGGAGTTGGGCCGGGGAGCTGTTTTTT	CASSFSGSWAGELFF
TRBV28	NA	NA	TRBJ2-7	TGTGCCAGCAGCGTACCCACTAAGGGGCTGTACGAGCAGTACTTC	CASSVPTKGLYEQYF
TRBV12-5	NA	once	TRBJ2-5	TGTGCTAGTGGTACCACAGGGATTGGGGGAGAGACCCAGTACTTC	CASGTTGIGGETQYF
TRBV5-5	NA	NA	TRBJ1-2	TGTGCCAGCAGCTTGGTGGGGAGTGATGGCTACACCTTC	CASSLVGSDGYTF
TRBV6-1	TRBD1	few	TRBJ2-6	TGTGCCAGCAGGACAGGGGGCTCTGGGGCCAACGTCCTGACTTTC	CASRTGGSGANVLTF